This T cell receptor (beta chain) originates from a study of T-cell reconstitution after alpha-beta-depleted transplantation in children. Molecular barcoding with unique molecular identifiers was used for the TCRbeta library. TCRdb used MiXCR to reprocess the PCR reads, holding one entry per CDR3 protein. This sample has about 500,000 distinct CDR3 sequences, with over 25% found just once. The starting material was PBMCs from the stem cell graft donor, obtained from the stem cell graft. The source is a human donor who donated a stem cell graft to a child with aplastic anemia.

The CDR3 is CSAGTDNSPLHF. DNA for the CDR3: TGCAGTGCCGGGACTGATAATTCACCCCTCCACTTT. The V call is TRBV20-1, the J call TRBJ1-6, with a weak D call TRBD1 (5 bases). The V end lost 6 bases, the J end lost 5 bases, and 8 bases lay between the germline ends. The CDR3 consists of 12 residues. The V gene's germline CDR1 is DFQATT and CDR2 SNEGSKA (reference sequence).